This T cell receptor beta chain was obtained from a study of somatic mutations in cytotoxic T cells in rheumatoid arthritis (dated by TCRdb to 2016 to 2017). Background on the whole study: Sorted V beta1+ cells also underwent TCRB sequencing, and some V beta antibody-stained T-cell populations were flow-sorted at nearly 100% purity on a FACSAria II or Sony SH800. A total of about 67 rheumatoid arthritis patients and under 25 healthy controls underwent TCRB deep sequencing. The median ages of the patient and control groups were essentially identical. Whether expanded CD8+ T-cell clones in untreated, newly diagnosed rheumatoid arthritis carry somatic mutations was the study question, and clonality was characterized with TCRB deep sequencing. The investigation overall reported the following: In patients, CD8+ clonality rose with age (Spearman r ~ 0.46), which was not the case in healthy controls. Viral specificity could not be ruled out by absence from virus-specific databases, and the antigen targets of the expanded CD8+ clones remained unknown. The finding that TRBV07 was slightly underrepresented in patients was left unadjusted for multiple comparisons. In about an eighth of the roughly 65 patients the largest CD8+ clone exceeded 20% of CD8+ cells, and several identical CD8+ TCRB sequences were shared between blood and synovial fluid. There was no significant difference in CD8+ T-cell clonality between rheumatoid arthritis patients and age-matched healthy controls.

In the case of this clone: There is no known antigen for this receptor. No clone much larger than this one lies a single base away; base qualities are absent.

TCRB CDR3 sequencing used the immunoSEQ assay on genomic DNA. As for the authors' bioinformatics: Nothing other than productive TCRB rearrangements was included in the analyses. Clonality was expressed as a Shannon entropy-based productive clonality index, with each clone defined by a unique TCRB CDR3 sequence. To calculate repertoire overlap between two samples, the template counts of each clone were considered relative to each sample's total templates. A correlation with a Spearman r of approximately 0.58 was found between V-gene usage by flow cytometry and V-gene usage by TCRB sequencing. The clones in this table, taken by TCRdb from immuneACCESS, are in-frame only. Not every clone is retained; where verified, under half of the shortfall comes from an unresolved V gene, and the cause of the rest is unknown. The D gene and trimming were derived from the DNA, and the V and J assignments and clone size from that table. This sample gives fewer than 30,000 clones in total; 82% of them show up just once. More than 4.5% of the sample belongs to the ten largest clones.

The approximately 21 healthy controls were blood donors whose buffy coats were used; they had a median age of about 59 years (range 21-70), and 45% to 55% were female. CD4+ and CD8+ cells were isolated by positive magnetic bead selection on an AutoMACS, and purity was checked by flow cytometry. Peripheral blood mononuclear cells were isolated by Ficoll-Paque PLUS density gradient separation. Using Nucleospin Tissue or Tissue XS kits, DNA was extracted from CD4-enriched, CD8-enriched or PBMC samples, with quantification by a Qubit 2.0 fluorometer. The trim is 0 bases for V and 1 base for J, with a gap of 5 bases between the germline ends. The CDR3 goes from the cysteine to the phenylalanine over 14 residues. Only the CDR3 portion is preserved as DNA: 42 bases, with reading frame beginning at the first base. In the germline V gene, CDR1 corresponds to MGHRA and CDR2 to YSYEKL.

Sequencing was carried out using CD8+ T cells sorted from blood. Recombination connected TRBV4-1 to TRBJ2-3; the D gene lacks a confident call. This receptor was obtained from a man in his fifties or sixties in good health. The CDR3 is CASSQDLRTDTQYF. The DNA is TGCGCCAGCAGCCAAGATTTGCGCACAGATACGCAGTATTTT.